This T cell receptor beta chain appears in the sequencing data of a study of shared clonotypes between healthy human individuals. Study-wide background: Each donor contributed plates that comprised three CD4 naive, three CD4 memory, two CD8 naive and one CD8 memory.

Remarks on this clone: Its antigen remains unidentified.

Assay execution took place at the deep level. The repertoire was sequenced with immunoSEQ multiplex PCR; TCRdb's copy has only in-frame clones and lacks some. Of about 680,000 clones in the sample, around 72% were seen once. Study-level points and caveats: Clonotype sharing across several donors was observed for about 4.8% of naive CD4 clonotypes.

The specimen was memory CD4+ T cells sorted from blood. The sample's subset: CD45RA-negative fraction. This TCR was sampled from a woman in her thirties in good health.

The DNA for the CDR3 is TGCAGCGTTGGGGTCGGGGGACACGGGTTCCAAGAGACCCAGTACTTC. Translated, it gives CSVGVGGHGFQETQYF. The chain recombines TRBV29-1 with TRBJ2-5, with D perhaps given as TRBD1 or TRBD2 (6 bases each). Germline loops: CDR1 SQVTM, CDR2 ANQGSEA. V gave up 4 bases and J gave up 1 base, with 19 bases separating them. This CDR3 spans 16 amino acids.